This TCR beta chain comes out of a study of T cells in Graves' hyperthyroidism and ophthalmopathy (dated by TCRdb to between 2018 and 2020). About the full investigation: Peripheral blood was sampled at the time of initial diagnosis, prior to any treatment. To identify distinguishing TCR V-J signatures, a discovery cohort of 95 to 100 patients was used, comprising some 43 with Graves' ophthalmopathy and roughly 60 with stable Graves' hyperthyroidism. After sampling, hyperthyroidism patients received methimazole starting at 30 mg daily, and ophthalmopathy patients received high-dose intravenous methylprednisolone. In addition, the study compared T-cell repertoires in thyroid tissue and in blood from five to seven Graves' hyperthyroidism patients. An independent validation cohort of 18 to 20 hyperthyroidism patients and roughly 16 patients who later progressed to ophthalmopathy tested prospective prediction of ophthalmopathy. The approximately 100 discovery patients were divided at random into training and test sets in a 7:3 ratio. TCR Vbeta CDR3 sequencing of 120 to 150 peripheral blood samples (43 ophthalmopathy, under 80 hyperthyroidism and approximately 17 progressor patients) is reported in the paper. General findings and caveats noted by the study authors: A 13 V-J signature model separated ophthalmopathy from stable hyperthyroidism, with just over 85% sensitivity and 81% to 82% specificity in cross-validation and 80%/75% in testing. Sample size was not statistically predetermined, and blinding of investigators to group allocation was not performed. In validation, the model predicted progression to ophthalmopathy a median of 6.5 months before onset, with 65% to 71% sensitivity and 72.22% specificity. Most expanded thyroid clonotypes (frequency above 0.001) were also detected in blood, a finding suggesting that blood repertoires may reflect thyroid immune responses.

The sample holds a few counts of this clonotype. The target of this receptor is not known. No much larger clonotype is one base removed from it; base qualities were not supplied. The TCR beta CDR3 regions were amplified from the RNA transcripts. A first-round RT-PCR of the TCR CDR3 used the HTBI primer set with the Qiagen OneStep RT-PCR kit. The libraries were constructed in a second round of multiplex PCR and then size-selected and purified. The libraries were sequenced on an Illumina HiSeq2000 using paired-end 100 bp reads. The study's own analysis went as follows. Raw data were processed with SOAPnuke, discarding reads with adapters, uncalled bases, mean Phred below 15, or no exact constant-primer or identifier match. High-quality paired reads were merged using COPE v1.2.5, and each unique nucleotide sequence was defined as a clonotype. Clonotypes were aligned to IMGT TRBV, TRBD and TRBJ reference segments using MiTCR v1.1. The analysis was restricted to V-J combinations with a frequency above 0.0001, which together covered 99% to 99.2% of the repertoires. A TCS score was defined as the ratio of F50 (clonal expansion) to E x V (chaos), with BLOSUM62-based TCRdist applied between CDR3 peptides within each V-J. Welch's t-statistics and random forest reduced fewer than 600 V-J features to roughly 13, which were used in a naive Bayes classifier (R e1071). In TCRdb, the public reads were trimmed at Q25 with fastp and aligned with MiXCR, with productive beta chains retained. Identical CDR3 proteins give one entry, which carries the most common genes and DNA. For this entry, the V and J calls and clone size follow TCRdb and not the study's own pipeline. The sample records roughly 640,000 distinct CDR3 sequences, approximately 16% of which are singletons. Of the sample, roughly 3.4% is held by the ten largest clones.

Moderately to severely active disease, a Clinical Activity Score of at least 3, a NOSPECS grade of at least 4, and a duration under 3 months were present in ophthalmopathy patients. Patients with uncontrolled infections, other autoimmune diseases, pregnancy or lactation were excluded. Diagnoses were established on the basis of clinical symptoms, serum thyroxine and TRAb, thyroid ultrasound, and orbital computed tomography. PBMCs were isolated from about 9.1 ml of fresh peripheral blood by Ficoll-Paque density gradient centrifugation. Total RNA was extracted using Trizol reagent, and RNA quality was assessed on an Agilent 2100 Bioanalyzer. Counted from cysteine to phenylalanine, this CDR3 has 14 amino acids. The DNA shown is the 42-base CDR3, in frame from base 1. CDR1 and CDR2 are drawn from the germline V gene (reference sequence): LNHDA, SQIVND. Trimming removed 7 bases from V and 0 bases from J, leaving 11 bases between the germline ends.

The sequence was obtained from a woman between 35 and 50 years old with Graves' ophthalmopathy. The sequenced material came from blood. The chain is encoded by TRBV19 joined to TRBJ2-3; no confident D gene assignment can be made. The CDR3 loop reads CASKPALSTDTQYF. The DNA sequence reads TGTGCCAGTAAGCCAGCGTTGAGCACAGATACGCAGTATTTT.